This T cell receptor (beta chain) was identified in a study of T cell responses to AZD1222 COVID-19 vaccine. Study overall: Second doses that came at about 4 or about 12 weeks were put together. Study results and caveats: Spike-spanning, vaccine-associated CD4 TCRs were dominant at 160-218 and 743-854.

The data were produced by immunoSEQ multiplex PCR, yet TCRdb's version contains in-frame clones alone and is incomplete. The sample yields some 120,000 clones, 75% to 90% seen once. With regard to this clone: Its target is unknown.

CDR3 length equals 15 residues. Germline CDR1 and CDR2: MGHDK and SYGVNS. V was pared by 4 bases and J by 5 bases, with 2 bases of the junction left unmatched. This TCR was sampled from an adult in good health. V usage is TRBV25-1 and J usage is TRBJ1-6, with TRBD1 identical over 10 bases. Sequences were derived from peripheral blood, sampled on day 0 of AZD1222 vaccination. The CDR3 nucleotides read TGTGCCAGCAGTGCGGACAGGGGGAATAATTCACCCCTCCACTTT. This translates into CASSADRGNNSPLHF.